This paragraph covers one T cell receptor (beta chain) sequence. Its specificity is unknown. CDR1 and CDR2 from the germline V gene are MNHEY and SVGEGT. The CDR3 contains 15 residues. V was pared by 0 bases and J by 2 bases, with 8 bases between. The protocol was immunoSEQ multiplex PCR, while the TCRdb copy is restricted to in-frame clones and leaves out a portion. The sample lists over 95,000 clones; more than 75% were seen once. The record originates from a study of T cell responses to AZD1222 COVID-19 vaccine. Study observations and caveats: The study identified only 6 or 7 AZD1222 recipients as seropositive at baseline.

This sequence originates from an adult in good health. Here the sequenced sample was peripheral blood, taken on day 0 of AZD1222 vaccination. This chain joins TRBV6-2 or TRBV6-3 and TRBJ2-4; D is ambiguous. This chain's CDR3 is CASSYSPGSKNIQYF. As DNA, the CDR3 is TGTGCCAGCAGTTACTCACCGGGCTCCAAAAACATTCAGTACTTC.